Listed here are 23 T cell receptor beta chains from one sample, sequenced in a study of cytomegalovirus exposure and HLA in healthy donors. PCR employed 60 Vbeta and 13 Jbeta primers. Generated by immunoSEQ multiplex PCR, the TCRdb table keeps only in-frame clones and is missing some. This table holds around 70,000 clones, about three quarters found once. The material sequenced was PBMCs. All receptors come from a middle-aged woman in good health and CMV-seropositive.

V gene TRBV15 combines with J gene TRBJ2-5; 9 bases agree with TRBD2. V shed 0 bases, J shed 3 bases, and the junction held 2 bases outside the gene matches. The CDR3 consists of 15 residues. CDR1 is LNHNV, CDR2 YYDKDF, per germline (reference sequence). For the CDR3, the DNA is TGTGCCACCAGCAGAGACTCTAGCGGGGAAGAGACCCAGTACTTC. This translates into CATSRDSSGEETQYF.

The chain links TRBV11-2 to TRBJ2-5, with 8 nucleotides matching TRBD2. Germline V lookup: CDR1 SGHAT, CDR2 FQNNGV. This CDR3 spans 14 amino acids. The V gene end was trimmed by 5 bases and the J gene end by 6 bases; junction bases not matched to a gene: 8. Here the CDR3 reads CASSLERGWKTQYF. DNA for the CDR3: TGTGCCAGCAGCCTCGAGCGGGGGTGGAAGACCCAGTACTTC.

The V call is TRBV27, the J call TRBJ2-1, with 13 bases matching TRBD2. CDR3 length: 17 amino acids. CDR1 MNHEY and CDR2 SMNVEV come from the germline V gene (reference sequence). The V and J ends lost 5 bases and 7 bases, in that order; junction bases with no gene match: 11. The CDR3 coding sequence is TGTGCCAGCAGTCTACCCACGACTAGCGGGGGGCCAAATGAGCAGTTCTTC. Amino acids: CASSLPTTSGGPNEQFF.

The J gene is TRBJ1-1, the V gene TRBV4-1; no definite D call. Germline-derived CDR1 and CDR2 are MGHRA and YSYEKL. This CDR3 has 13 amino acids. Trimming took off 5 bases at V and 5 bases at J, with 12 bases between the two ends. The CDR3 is CASSLEVATEAFF. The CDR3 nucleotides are TGCGCCAGCAGCTTGGAGGTGGCTACTGAAGCTTTCTTT.

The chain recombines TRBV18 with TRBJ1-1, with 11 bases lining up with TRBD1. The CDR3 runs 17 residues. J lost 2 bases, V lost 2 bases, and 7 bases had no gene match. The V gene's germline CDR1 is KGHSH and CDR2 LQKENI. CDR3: CASSPKTDRGLNTEAFF. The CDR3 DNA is TGTGCCAGCTCACCAAAGACGGACAGGGGGCTTAACACTGAAGCTTTCTTT. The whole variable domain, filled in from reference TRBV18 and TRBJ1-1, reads NAGVMQNPRHLVRRRGQEARLRCSPMKGHSHVYWYRQLPEEGLKFMVYLQKENIIDESGMPKERFSAEFPKEGPSILRIQQVVRGDSAAYFCASSPKTDRGLNTEAFFGQGTRLTVV.

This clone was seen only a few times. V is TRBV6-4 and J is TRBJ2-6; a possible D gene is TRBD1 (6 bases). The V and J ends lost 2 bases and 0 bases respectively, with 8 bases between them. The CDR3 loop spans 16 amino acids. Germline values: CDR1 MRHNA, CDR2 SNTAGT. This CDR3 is CASSDGGGSGANVLTF. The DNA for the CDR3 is TGTGCCAGCAGTGACGGGGGCGGCTCTGGGGCCAACGTCCTGACTTTC.

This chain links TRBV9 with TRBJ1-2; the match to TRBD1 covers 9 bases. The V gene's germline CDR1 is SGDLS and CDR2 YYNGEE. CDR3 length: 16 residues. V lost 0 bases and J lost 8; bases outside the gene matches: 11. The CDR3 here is CASSVATGGTGFGYTF. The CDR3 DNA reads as TGTGCCAGCAGCGTAGCTACTGGAGGGACAGGGTTCGGCTACACCTTC.

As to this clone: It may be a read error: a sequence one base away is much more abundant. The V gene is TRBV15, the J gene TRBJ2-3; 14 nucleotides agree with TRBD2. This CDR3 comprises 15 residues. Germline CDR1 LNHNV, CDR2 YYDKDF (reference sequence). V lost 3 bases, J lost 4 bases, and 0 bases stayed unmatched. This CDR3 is CATSRTSGGADTQYF. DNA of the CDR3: TGTGCCACCAGCAGGACTAGCGGGGGGGCAGATACGCAGTATTTT. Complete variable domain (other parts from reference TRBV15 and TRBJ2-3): DAMVIQNPRYQVTQFGKPVTLSCSQTLNHNVMYWYQQKSSQAPKLLFHYYDKDFNNEADTPDNFQSRRPNTSFCFLDIRSPGLGDTAMYLCATSRTSGGADTQYFGPGTRLTVL.

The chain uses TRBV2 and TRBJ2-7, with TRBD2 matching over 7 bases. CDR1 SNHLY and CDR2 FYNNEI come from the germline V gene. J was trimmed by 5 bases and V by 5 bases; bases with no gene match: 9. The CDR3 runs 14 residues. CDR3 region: CASSRDYSADEQYF. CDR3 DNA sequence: TGTGCCAGCAGTCGGGACTACTCCGCTGACGAGCAGTACTTC.

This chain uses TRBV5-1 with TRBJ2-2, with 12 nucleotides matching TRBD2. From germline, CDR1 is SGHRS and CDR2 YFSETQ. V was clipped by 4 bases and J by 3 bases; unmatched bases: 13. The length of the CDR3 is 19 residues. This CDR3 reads CASSPAASGGARHTGELFF. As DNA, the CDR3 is TGCGCCAGCAGCCCGGCGGCTAGCGGGGGGGCACGTCACACCGGGGAGCTGTTTTTT.

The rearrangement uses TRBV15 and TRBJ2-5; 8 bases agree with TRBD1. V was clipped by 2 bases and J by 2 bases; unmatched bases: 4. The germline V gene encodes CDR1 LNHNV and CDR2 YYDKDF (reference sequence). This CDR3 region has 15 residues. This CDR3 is CATSRQRQGQETQYF. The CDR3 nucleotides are TGTGCCACCAGCAGACAAAGACAGGGGCAAGAGACCCAGTACTTC.

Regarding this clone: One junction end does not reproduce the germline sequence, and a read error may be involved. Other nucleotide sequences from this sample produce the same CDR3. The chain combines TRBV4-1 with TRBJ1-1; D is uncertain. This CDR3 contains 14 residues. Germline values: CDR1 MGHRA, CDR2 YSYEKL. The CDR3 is CASRPRGGNTEAFF. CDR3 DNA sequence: TGCGCCAGCAGACCCCGCGGCGGGAACACTGAGGCTTTCTTT.

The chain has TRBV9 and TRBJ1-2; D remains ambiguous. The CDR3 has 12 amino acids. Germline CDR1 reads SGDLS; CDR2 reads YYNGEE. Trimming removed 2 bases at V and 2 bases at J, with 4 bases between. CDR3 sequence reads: CASSVENYGYTF. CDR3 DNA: TGTGCCAGCAGCGTCGAGAACTATGGCTACACCTTC.

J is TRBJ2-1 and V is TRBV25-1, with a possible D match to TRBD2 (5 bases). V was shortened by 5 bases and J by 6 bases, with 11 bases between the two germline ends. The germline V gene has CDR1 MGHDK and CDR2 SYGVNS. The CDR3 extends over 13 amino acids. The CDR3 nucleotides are TGTGCCAGCAGTTCGCCAGGAGGCAATGAGCAGTTCTTC. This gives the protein CASSSPGGNEQFF.

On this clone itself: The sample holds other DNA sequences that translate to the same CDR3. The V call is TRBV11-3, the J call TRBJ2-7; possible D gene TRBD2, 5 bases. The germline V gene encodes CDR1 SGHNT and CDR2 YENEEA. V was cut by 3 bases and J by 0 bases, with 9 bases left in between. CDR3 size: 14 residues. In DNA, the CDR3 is TGTGCCAGCAGCTTGCTAGCAGTCTCCTACGAGCAGTACTTC. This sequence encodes CASSLLAVSYEQYF.

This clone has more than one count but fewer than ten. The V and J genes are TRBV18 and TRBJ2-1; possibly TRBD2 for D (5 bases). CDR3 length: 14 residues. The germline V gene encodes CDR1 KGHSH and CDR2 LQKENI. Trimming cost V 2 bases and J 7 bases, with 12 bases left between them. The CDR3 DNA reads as TGTGCCAGCTCACCAACCCTAGCTGGTAATGAGCAGTTCTTC. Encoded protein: CASSPTLAGNEQFF.

CDR3 in amino acids: CASSLAGTVNEKLFF. The CDR3 DNA is TGTGCCAGCAGCTTGGCCGGGACAGTAAATGAAAAACTGTTTTTT. This chain joins TRBV11-3 and TRBJ1-4; 7 positions agree with TRBD1. The CDR3 extends over 15 amino acids. The germline V gene has CDR1 SGHNT and CDR2 YENEEA. The V gene end was trimmed by 3 bases and the J gene end by 5 bases; junction bases not matched to a gene: 6.

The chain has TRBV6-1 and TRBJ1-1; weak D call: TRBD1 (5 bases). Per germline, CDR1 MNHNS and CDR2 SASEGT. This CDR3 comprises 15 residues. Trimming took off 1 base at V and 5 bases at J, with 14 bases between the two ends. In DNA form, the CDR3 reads TGTGCCAGCAGTGAAGAAGGGGTCGACGTAACTGAAGCTTTCTTT. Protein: CASSEEGVDVTEAFF.

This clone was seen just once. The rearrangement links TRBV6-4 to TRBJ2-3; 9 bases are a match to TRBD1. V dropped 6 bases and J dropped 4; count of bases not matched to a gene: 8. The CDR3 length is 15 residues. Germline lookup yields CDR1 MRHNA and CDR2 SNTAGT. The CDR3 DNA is TGTGCCAGCAGCGAACCGGGACAGGGCCCAGATACGCAGTATTTT. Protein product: CASSEPGQGPDTQYF.

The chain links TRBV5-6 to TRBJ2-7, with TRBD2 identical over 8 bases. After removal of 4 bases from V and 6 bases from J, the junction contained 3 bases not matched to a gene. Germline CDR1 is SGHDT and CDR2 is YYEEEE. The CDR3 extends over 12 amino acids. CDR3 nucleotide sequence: TGTGCCAGCAGCCGGGAGGGAAGCGAGCAGTACTTC. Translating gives CASSREGSEQYF.

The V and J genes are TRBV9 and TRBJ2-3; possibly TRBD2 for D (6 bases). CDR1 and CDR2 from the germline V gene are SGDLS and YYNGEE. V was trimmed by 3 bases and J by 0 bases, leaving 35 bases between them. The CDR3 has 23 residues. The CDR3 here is CASSGDLAEGLGEWWASTDTQYF. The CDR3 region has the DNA TGTGCCAGCAGCGGAGATCTTGCGGAGGGTCTCGGGGAGTGGTGGGCTAGCACAGATACGCAGTATTTT.

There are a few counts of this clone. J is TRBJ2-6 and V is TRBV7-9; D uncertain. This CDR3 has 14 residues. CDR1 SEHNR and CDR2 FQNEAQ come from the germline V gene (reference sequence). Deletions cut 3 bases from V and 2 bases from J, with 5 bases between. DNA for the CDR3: TGTGCCAGCAGCTTCTTTGCTGGGGCCAACGTCCTGACTTTC. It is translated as CASSFFAGANVLTF.

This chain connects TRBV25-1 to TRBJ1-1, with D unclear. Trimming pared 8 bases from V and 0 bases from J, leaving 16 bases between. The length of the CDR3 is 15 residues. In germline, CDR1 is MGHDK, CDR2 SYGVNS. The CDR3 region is CASSGRESMNTEAFF. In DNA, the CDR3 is TGTGCCAGCTCGGGTCGAGAGTCAATGAACACTGAAGCTTTCTTT.